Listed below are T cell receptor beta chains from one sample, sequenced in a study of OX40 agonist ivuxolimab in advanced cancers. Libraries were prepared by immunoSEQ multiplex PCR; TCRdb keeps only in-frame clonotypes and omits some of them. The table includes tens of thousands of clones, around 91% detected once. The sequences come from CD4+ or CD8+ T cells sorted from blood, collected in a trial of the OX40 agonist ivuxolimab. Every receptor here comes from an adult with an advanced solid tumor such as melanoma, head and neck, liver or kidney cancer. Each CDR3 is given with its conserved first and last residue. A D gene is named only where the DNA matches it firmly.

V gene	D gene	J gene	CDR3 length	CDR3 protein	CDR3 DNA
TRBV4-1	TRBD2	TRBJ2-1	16	CASSQLTSGGDNEQFF	TGCGCCAGCAGCCAGCTCACTAGCGGGGGGGACAATGAGCAGTTCTTC
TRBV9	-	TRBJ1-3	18	CASSVGAGTGFSGNTIYF	TGTGCCAGCAGCGTAGGGGCCGGCACGGGTTTCTCTGGAAACACCATATATTTT
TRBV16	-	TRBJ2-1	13	CASSQSGYNEQFF	TGTGCCAGCAGCCAATCGGGCTACAATGAGCAGTTCTTC
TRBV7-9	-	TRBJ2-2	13	CANDPDWAGELFF	TGTGCCAACGACCCTGATTGGGCCGGGGAGCTGTTTTTT
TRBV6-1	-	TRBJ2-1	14	CASSDLGGYNEQFF	TGTGCCAGCAGTGACCTGGGGGGTTACAATGAGCAGTTCTTC
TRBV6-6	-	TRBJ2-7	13	CASSSRTGNEQYF	TGTGCCAGCAGTTCCCGGACTGGAAACGAGCAGTACTTC
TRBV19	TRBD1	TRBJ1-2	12	CASQQGLNGYTF	TGTGCCAGTCAACAGGGGTTAAATGGCTACACCTTC
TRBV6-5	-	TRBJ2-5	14	CASRPRDTQETQYF	TGTGCCAGCAGACCCAGGGACACGCAAGAGACCCAGTACTTC
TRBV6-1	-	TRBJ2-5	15	CASSVGGRERETQYF	TGTGCCAGCAGTGTGGGTGGCAGGGAGAGAGAGACCCAGTACTTC
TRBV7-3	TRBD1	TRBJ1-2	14	CASSPGQGGYGYTF	TGTGCCAGCAGCCCGGGACAGGGGGGCTATGGCTACACCTTC
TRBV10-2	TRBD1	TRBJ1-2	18	CASRTSPLNQDRAKGYTF	TGCGCCAGCAGAACCTCCCCCCTGAACCAAGACAGGGCGAAAGGCTACACCTTC
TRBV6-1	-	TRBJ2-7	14	CASSEGAYTYEQYF	TGTGCCAGCAGTGAAGGCGCATATACCTACGAGCAGTACTTC
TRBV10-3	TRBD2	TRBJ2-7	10	CAIGGEEQYF	TGTGCCATCGGGGGGGAGGAGCAGTACTTC
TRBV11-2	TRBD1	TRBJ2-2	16	CASSPTDRGVPGELFF	TGTGCCAGCAGCCCAACGGACAGGGGTGTCCCCGGGGAGCTGTTTTTT